This record looks at one TCR beta chain sequence and its context. Looked up from germline, CDR1 is SGDLS and CDR2 is YYNGEE. Deletions cut 0 bases from V and 6 bases from J, with 7 bases between. This CDR3 has 13 amino acids. Original handling: Nucleated cell counts were estimated from reference gene primer amplification. The assay was immunoSEQ multiplex PCR, and TCRdb's table has in-frame clones only and misses some. V and J calls and clone size follow that table, whereas D and trimming were derived from the DNA. The table has about 190,000 clones, 70% to 80% seen once. The sample originates from a study of blood T cell repertoires in COVID-19. Study in general: The study drew acute and convalescent COVID-19 samples from the United States, Italy and Spain. PBMCs, B-cell-depleted T cells, or T cells were the source of the cDNA or gDNA that made up the material.

Sequenced: peripheral blood. The rearrangement joins TRBV9 to TRBJ1-5; D is unresolved. The receptor's source is a man between 50 and 59 years old who had recovered from COVID-19. The CDR3 protein is CASSVEELQPQHF. Here the CDR3 DNA reads TGTGCCAGCAGCGTAGAAGAGCTTCAGCCCCAGCATTTT.